The entry that follows covers one T cell receptor (beta chain) sequence. Antigen unknown. The CDR3 is 15 residues long. Germline V lookup: CDR1 SGHRS, CDR2 YFSETQ. V lost 0 bases, J lost 3 bases, and 2 bases stayed unmatched. Profiling relied on immunoSEQ multiplex PCR, and the TCRdb table lists in-frame clones only, not all of them. The sample includes tens of thousands of clones, roughly 88% seen only once; the top ten take about 6.3%. The data are from a study of T cells after posttransplantation cyclophosphamide. Study-wide points: TRB overlap between skin or GI tissue T cells and blood was limited.

The clonotype comes from a woman in her sixties with a blood cancer, CMV-positive, and with a related stem cell donor. The chain couples TRBV5-1 to TRBJ2-7; TRBD1 matches 11 bases. The sample taken for sequencing was PBMCs. The CDR3 nucleotides read TGCGCCAGCAGCTTGGAAGGGACAGGGGGCTACGAGCAGTACTTC. Translated: CASSLEGTGGYEQYF.